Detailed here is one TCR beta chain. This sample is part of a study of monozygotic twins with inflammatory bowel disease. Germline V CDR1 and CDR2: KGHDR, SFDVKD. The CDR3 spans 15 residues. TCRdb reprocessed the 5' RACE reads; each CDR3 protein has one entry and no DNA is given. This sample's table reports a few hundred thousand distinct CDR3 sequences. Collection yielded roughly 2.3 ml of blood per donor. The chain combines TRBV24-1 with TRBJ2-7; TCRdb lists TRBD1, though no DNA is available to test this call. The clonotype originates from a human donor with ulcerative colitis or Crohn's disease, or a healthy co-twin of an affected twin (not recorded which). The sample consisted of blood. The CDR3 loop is CATSDPRDTSYEQYF.